The sequence of this T cell receptor beta chain was determined in a study of blood T cell repertoires in COVID-19. Overall study: Acute and convalescent COVID-19 samples came from the United States, Italy and Spain. T cells, B-cell-depleted T cells, or PBMCs supplied cDNA or gDNA.

TCRdb keeps only in-frame clones here, not all; method: immunoSEQ multiplex PCR. The table has fewer than 150,000 clones, 65% to 85% seen once. Trimming left V 6 bases short and J 0 bases short, with 12 bases between. CDR3 size: 14 residues. Germline V gives CDR1 MNHEY, CDR2 SMNVEV (reference sequence). The sample comprised peripheral blood. V is TRBV27 and J is TRBJ2-7; D may be TRBD1 (5 bases). The clonotype originates from a human donor in a cohort sampled during active COVID-19. The CDR3 nucleotides read TGTGCCAGCAGCCGGATGGACAACTCCTACGAGCAGTACTTC. Its protein product is CASSRMDNSYEQYF.